The clone carrying this T cell receptor beta chain was counted once. Its antigen is not known. These data come from a study of healthy donors' naive CD4 and CD8 T cells. Findings and caveats of the study: Negatively charged CDR3s marked CD8+ lineage; positively charged CDR3s marked CD4+ lineage. Chains were not paired, since alpha and beta were sequenced in bulk. Homeostatic proliferation of naive T cells was not examined as a bias source. A reported CD4+/CD8+ bias affected most V and J genes in naive cells.

TCR libraries were built from about 500 ng of total RNA by linear amplification. Each CDR3 protein is one row after TCRdb ran MiXCR on the reads. The sample consists of approximately 200,000 distinct CDR3 sequences, around 70% of them appearing once. This CDR3 has 14 amino acids. Germline CDR1 reads MNHNY; CDR2 reads SVGAGI (reference sequence). J lost 3 bases, V lost 1 base, and 2 bases had no gene match. Specimen: naive CD4+ and CD8+ T cells sorted from blood, pooled from several donors. The clonotype was recovered from a pool of human donors in good health; the sample pools cells from several healthy donors. The chain links TRBV6-6 to TRBJ2-7, with TRBD1 matching 8 bases. Here the CDR3 reads CASSYWDRNYEQYF. Here the CDR3 DNA reads TGTGCCAGCAGTTACTGGGACAGGAACTACGAGCAGTACTTC.